This is a list of T cell receptor beta chains from one sample in a study of OX40 agonist ivuxolimab in advanced cancers. Data came from immunoSEQ multiplex PCR; TCRdb stores just in-frame clones and leaves some out. The table records 62,000 or so clones, approximately 80% of them present only once. This material consisted of CD4+ or CD8+ T cells sorted from blood, taken in a trial of the OX40 agonist ivuxolimab. The receptors here all came from an adult with an advanced solid tumor such as melanoma, head and neck, liver or kidney cancer. Both conserved end residues are trimmed from each CDR3. A D gene is named only where the DNA matches it firmly.

-,TRBV6-1,TRBJ2-6,ASSEGTGGANVLT
TRBD1,TRBV19,TRBJ1-1,ASGQGHGTEAF
TRBD1,TRBV28,TRBJ2-2,ASSPPGQGGGELF
-,TRBV29-1,TRBJ2-1,SVSRGEQF
-,TRBV10-3,TRBJ2-7,AISDGSHLGDYEQY
-,TRBV6-5,TRBJ1-1,ASSYSENTEAF
TRBD2,TRBV5-6,TRBJ2-7,ASSWNLAEYEQY
-,TRBV28,TRBJ1-5,ASSLPGTDSNQPQH
-,TRBV7-3,TRBJ1-2,ASSALAGGYGYT
-,TRBV5-1,TRBJ1-1,ASSLGPGPRAEAF
-,TRBV30,TRBJ2-2,AWSRLANTGELF
TRBD2,TRBV11-3,TRBJ2-1,ASSSVSSGQYNEQF
-,TRBV30,TRBJ2-1,AWSTPGDKQF
-,TRBV19,TRBJ2-2,ASSINYGQGGTGELF
-,TRBV6-5,TRBJ2-1,ASSYWSRGIGGEQF
-,TRBV7-9,TRBJ2-1,ASRPPGGEEQF
-,TRBV20-1,TRBJ2-3,SAPRGGTQY
-,TRBV7-2,TRBJ2-5,ASSPRPTISRVETQY
TRBD2,TRBV7-7,TRBJ2-5,ASSLRPGGETQY
-,TRBV11-2,TRBJ2-2,ASSLAPGGGWTGELF
TRBD2,TRBV4-3,TRBJ2-1,ASSQDSGRDNEQF
-,TRBV7-2,TRBJ2-2,ASSTYRYTGELF
-,TRBV27,TRBJ1-6,ASSLAKNSPLH
-,TRBV6-1,TRBJ2-3,ASSDLAGTTDTQY
-,TRBV4-1,TRBJ1-4,ASSQEPVRQGEKLF
-,TRBV9,TRBJ1-1,ASSVDGGDTEAF
TRBD1,TRBV18,TRBJ1-3,ASSPGTGAGNTIY
TRBD2,TRBV10-3,TRBJ2-3,AISRRREIGDTQY
TRBD1,TRBV6-5,TRBJ1-2,ASRDRGGYGYT
-,TRBV6-5,TRBJ2-7,ASGLAADYEQY
-,TRBV7-9,TRBJ1-3,ASRAQGNTIY
-,TRBV5-1,TRBJ2-2,ASTRSVGTGELF
-,TRBV28,TRBJ1-4,ASSIEGLEEKLF
TRBD1,TRBV13,TRBJ1-6,ASSSDRVQGSPLH
-,TRBV19,TRBJ2-5,ASSISLRGQETQY
TRBD2,TRBV5-8,TRBJ2-7,ASSPGTSGSRVVYEQY
TRBD1,TRBV5-1,TRBJ2-5,ASSPRTGEETQY
-,TRBV6-5,TRBJ1-2,ASSYSKAGYGYT
TRBD2,TRBV28,TRBJ2-7,ASSKGGFSYEQY
TRBD2,TRBV4-1,TRBJ2-3,ASSQGPGLAGGYFTDTQY